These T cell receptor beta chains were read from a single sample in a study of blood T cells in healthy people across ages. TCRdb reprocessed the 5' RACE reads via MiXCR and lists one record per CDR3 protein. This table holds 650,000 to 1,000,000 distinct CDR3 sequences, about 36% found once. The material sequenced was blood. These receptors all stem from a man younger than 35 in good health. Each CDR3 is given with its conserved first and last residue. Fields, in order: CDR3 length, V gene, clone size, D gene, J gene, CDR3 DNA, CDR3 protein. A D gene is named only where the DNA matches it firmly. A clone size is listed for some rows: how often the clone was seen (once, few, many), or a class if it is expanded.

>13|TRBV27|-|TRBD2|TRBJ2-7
TGTGCCAGCAGGGCTAGCGGGGCCTACGAGCAGTACTTC
CASRASGAYEQYF
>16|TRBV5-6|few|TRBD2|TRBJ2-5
TGTGCCAGCAGCCCCCGACTAGCGGGGTACCAAGAGACCCAGTACTTC
CASSPRLAGYQETQYF
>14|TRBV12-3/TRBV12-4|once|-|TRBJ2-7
TGTGCCAGCAGTGTTAGGAGCCTCTCCTACGAGCAGTACTTC
CASSVRSLSYEQYF
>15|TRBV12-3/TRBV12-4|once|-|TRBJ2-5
TGTGCCAGCAGTTTATGGGGGGGGCCCTACAATGAGCAGTACTTC
CASSLWGGPYNEQYF
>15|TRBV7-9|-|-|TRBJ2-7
TGTGCCAGCAGCGGAGCTAAGGGGGTATCCTACGAGCAGTACTTC
CASSGAKGVSYEQYF
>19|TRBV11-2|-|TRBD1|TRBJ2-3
TGTGCCAGCAGCTTAGTTGGCAGGGGGACAGGCCTCGGAACAGATACGCAGTATTTT
CASSLVGRGTGLGTDTQYF
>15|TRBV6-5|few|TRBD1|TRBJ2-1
TGTGCCAGCAGTCGTGGGACAGTTTCTTACAATGAGCAGTTCTTC
CASSRGTVSYNEQFF
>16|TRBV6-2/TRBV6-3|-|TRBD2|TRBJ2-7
TGTGCCAGCAGTTTCAGGGCGGGGGATTTTGCCTACGAGCAGTACTTC
CASSFRAGDFAYEQYF
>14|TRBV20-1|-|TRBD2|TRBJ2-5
TGCAGTGCCAGACTAGCGGGAGCCCCAGAGACCCAGTACTTC
CSARLAGAPETQYF
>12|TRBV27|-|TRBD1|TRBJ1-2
TGTGCCAGCAGGCAAGGGGGCGGCGGCTACACCTTC
CASRQGGGGYTF
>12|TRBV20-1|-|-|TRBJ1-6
TGCAGTGCTAGTGCCAGCGATTCACCCCTCCACTTT
CSASASDSPLHF
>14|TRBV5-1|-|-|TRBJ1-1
TGCGCCAGCCACTCGGCCCCCATGAACACTGAAGCTTTCTTT
CASHSAPMNTEAFF
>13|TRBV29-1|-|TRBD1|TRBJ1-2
TGCAGCGTCGGGGACAGGACGCCGGAGGGCTACACCTTC
CSVGDRTPEGYTF
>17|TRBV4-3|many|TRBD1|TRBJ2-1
TGCGCCAGCAGCCAAGAAGGGGGGACAGGGTTATACAATGAGCAGTTCTTC
CASSQEGGTGLYNEQFF
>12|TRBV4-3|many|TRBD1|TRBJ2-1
TGCGCCAGCAGCCGACAGGGAGAATTTCTGTTCTTC
CASSRQGEFLFF
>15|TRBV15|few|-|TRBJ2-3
TGTGCCACCAGCAGGGACAGTTATTTAATGGATACGCAGTATTTT
CATSRDSYLMDTQYF
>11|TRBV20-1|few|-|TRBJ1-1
TGCAGTGCTAGATGGGTCGCTGAAGCTTTCTTT
CSARWVAEAFF
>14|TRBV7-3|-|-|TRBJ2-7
TGTGCCAGCAGCGGAGGGGGCCTACAAGAGATCCAGTACTTC
CASSGGGLQEIQYF
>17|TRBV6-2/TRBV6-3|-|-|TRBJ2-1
TGTGCCAGCAGCAACCGAGGGAGAAGTATAGCCTACAATGAGCAGTTCTTC
CASSNRGRSIAYNEQFF
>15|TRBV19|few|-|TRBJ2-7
TGTGCCAGTAGTATGTCGGGATTGCCCTACAATGAGCAGTACTTC
CASSMSGLPYNEQYF
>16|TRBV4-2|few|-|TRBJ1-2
TGTGCCAGCAGCCAAGATCTGGCAGGTTTGAGAAATGGCTACACCTTC
CASSQDLAGLRNGYTF
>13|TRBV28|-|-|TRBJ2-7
TGTGCCAGCAGTTTAAAAAGGACCTACGAGCAGTACTTC
CASSLKRTYEQYF
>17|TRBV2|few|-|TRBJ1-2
TGTGCCAGCAGTGATCGGTCAGACTTCTTGACTAACTATGGCTACACCTTC
CASSDRSDFLTNYGYTF
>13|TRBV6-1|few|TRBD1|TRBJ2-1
TGTGCCAGCAGAGGACAGGGGAGGTATGAGCAGTTCTTC
CASRGQGRYEQFF
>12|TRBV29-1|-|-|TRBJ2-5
TGCAGCGTTGCACCGACGTCGGAGACCCAGTACTTC
CSVAPTSETQYF
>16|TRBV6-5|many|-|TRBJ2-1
TGTGCCAGCGCCGTTGTTGATGGGGTAGCCTACAATGAGCAGTTCTTC
CASAVVDGVAYNEQFF
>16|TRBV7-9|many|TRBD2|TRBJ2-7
TGTGCCAGCAGCTTAGCGCCGCGACTAGCGGGAACCCAGCAGTACTTC
CASSLAPRLAGTQQYF
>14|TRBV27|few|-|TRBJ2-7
TGTGCCAGCAGTTTGGACAGACCTACTTCCGAGCAGTACTTC
CASSLDRPTSEQYF
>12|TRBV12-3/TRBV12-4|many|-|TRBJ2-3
TGTGCCAGCAGCCAGTACACAGATACGCAGTATTTT
CASSQYTDTQYF
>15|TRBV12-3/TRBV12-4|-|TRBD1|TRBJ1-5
TGTGCCAGCAGTCCGGACAGGGGGGGCAATCAGCCCCAGCATTTT
CASSPDRGGNQPQHF
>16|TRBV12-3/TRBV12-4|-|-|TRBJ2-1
TGTGCCAGCAGTCCCCAGGGGGGTTACTCCTACAATGAGCAGTTCTTC
CASSPQGGYSYNEQFF
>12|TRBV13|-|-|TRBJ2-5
TGTGCCAGCAGCTCCGCATACGAGACCCAGTACTTC
CASSSAYETQYF
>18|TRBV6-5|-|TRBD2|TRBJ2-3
TGTGCCAGCAGTTATAAAGGAATAGCGGGGGGTTACACAGATACGCAGTATTTT
CASSYKGIAGGYTDTQYF
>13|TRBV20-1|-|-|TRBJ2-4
TGCAGTGCTATTCCTACTAGGGGGGACATCCAGTACTTC
CSAIPTRGDIQYF
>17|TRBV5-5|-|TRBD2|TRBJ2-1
TGTGCCAGCAGCCATAGACTAGCGGGGGGGGTCTACAATGAGCAGTTCTTC
CASSHRLAGGVYNEQFF
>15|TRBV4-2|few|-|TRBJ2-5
TGTGCCAGCAGCCAAGATAGGGCAGTACAAGAGACCCAGTACTTC
CASSQDRAVQETQYF
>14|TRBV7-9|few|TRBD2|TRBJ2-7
TGTGCCAGCAGCTTAGCCGGGACTAGCGACGAGCAGTACTTC
CASSLAGTSDEQYF
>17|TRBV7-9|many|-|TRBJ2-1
TGTGCCAGCAGCTCTCCCCCGGGGGCTAGTCGGATCAATGAGCAGTTCTTC
CASSSPPGASRINEQFF
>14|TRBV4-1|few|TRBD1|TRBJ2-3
TGCGCCAGCAGCCAAGAGACAGGGAGAGATACGCAGTATTTT
CASSQETGRDTQYF
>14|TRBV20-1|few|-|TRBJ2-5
TGCAGTGCTAGAGATCTCCGTACAGGGGAGACCCAGTACTTC
CSARDLRTGETQYF
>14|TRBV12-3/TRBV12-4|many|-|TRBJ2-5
TGTGCCAGCAGACCCCATTATTCCCAAGAGACCCAGTACTTC
CASRPHYSQETQYF
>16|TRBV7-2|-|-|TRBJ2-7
TGTGCCAGCAGCCGAACGGGAAGGGGCAACTCCTACGAGCAGTACTTC
CASSRTGRGNSYEQYF
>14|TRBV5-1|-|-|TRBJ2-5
TGCGCCAGCAGCTTGGTAGCAGGGGCCGAGACCCAGTACTTC
CASSLVAGAETQYF